This entry is about one TCR beta chain. Data came from immunoSEQ multiplex PCR; TCRdb stores just in-frame clones and leaves some out. The data contain roughly 240,000 clones, around 86% of them seen just once; the ten biggest clones take up roughly 2%. The sample comes from a study of blood T cell repertoires in COVID-19. This CDR3 region has 14 residues. The V end was cut by 7 bases, the J end by 7 bases, with 16 bases between. CDR1 MNHEY and CDR2 SMNVEV come from the germline V gene (reference sequence). This TCR was sampled from a woman aged 45-60 years who had recovered from COVID-19. Material: PBMCs or T cells enriched from blood (not recorded which). The V and J genes are TRBV27 and TRBJ1-4; D is perhaps TRBD1 (5 bases). In DNA form, the CDR3 reads TGTGCCAGCACCCCCAGGAGGGGCTCTGAAAAACTGTTTTTT. This encodes CASTPRRGSEKLFF.